The clone carrying this T cell receptor (beta chain) was counted only a few times. Its antigen remains unknown. Sequencing used immunoSEQ version 4 in survey mode. Some clones are missing from TCRdb's copy, which holds only in-frame ones; the method was immunoSEQ multiplex PCR. The table lists 25,000 to 35,000 clones, around 73% of them singletons. Lysates of CMV-infected fibroblasts at about 10 ug/mL stimulated these cells. CD40L-negative CD69-negative CD45RO-high memory CD4+ T cells were sorted as populations depleted of antigen-responding cells. Donors had CD4+ T cell counts above 400 cells/uL and were CMV-seropositive. The source of the sample is a study of persistence of HIV-infected CD4 T cells. Study findings and constraints: Antigen-responding cells were enriched for degenerate expanded CDR3beta sequences.

V lost 4 bases to trimming and J lost 4 bases, with 16 bases between them. Germline V gene sequence: CDR1 SGHAT, CDR2 FQDESV (reference sequence). The CDR3 runs to 15 residues. The chain is built from TRBV11-1 and TRBJ1-1; no clear D. This specimen consisted of CD4+ T cells sorted from PBMCs after approximately 20-hour stimulation, obtained from a patient who received antiretroviral therapy. The receptor comes from an adult woman with HIV who was CMV-seropositive. The CDR3 DNA follows: TGTGCCAGCAGCTCTTTTCCTAGCCCAGGCACTGAAGCTTTCTTT. This translates into CASSSFPSPGTEAFF.